The 26 T cell receptor beta chains listed next were all sequenced from one sample in a study of identifying expanded T cells in peripheral blood. The repertoire was sequenced with immunoSEQ multiplex PCR; TCRdb's copy has only in-frame clones and lacks some. The repertoire holds 58,000 or so clones, with under 85% as singletons. The material sequenced was blood. The receptors here all came from a person aged 18 to 75 in good health.

This rearrangement joins TRBV18 to TRBJ2-1, with a possible D match to TRBD2 (5 bases). This CDR3 comprises 14 residues. From germline, CDR1 is KGHSH and CDR2 LQKENI. The V end was cut by 0 bases, the J end by 8 bases, with 11 bases between. CDR3 nucleotides: TGTGCCAGCTCACCACCGGTTTTGCGGGATGAGCAGTTCTTC. This encodes CASSPPVLRDEQFF.

This sequence joins TRBV5-6 and TRBJ1-5; 10 bases map to TRBD1. V was clipped by 5 bases and J by 0 bases; unmatched bases: 11. This CDR3 is 18 amino acids long. Germline V gene sequence: CDR1 SGHDT, CDR2 YYEEEE. CDR3 residues: CASSYGQGGFYSNQPQHF. Written as DNA, the CDR3 is TGTGCCAGCAGTTATGGACAGGGGGGGTTTTATAGCAATCAGCCCCAGCATTTT.

The chain links TRBV5-4 to TRBJ2-7; D gene unclear. CDR3 length: 14 amino acids. The V and J ends lost 0 bases and 2 bases respectively, with 9 bases between them. The germline V gene has CDR1 SGHNT and CDR2 YYREEE (reference sequence). The CDR3 spells CASSLEHGTYEQYV. As DNA, the CDR3 is TGTGCCAGCAGCTTGGAACACGGAACCTACGAGCAGTACGTC.

This clone was recorded once. The gene calls are TRBV19 and TRBJ2-1; 9 bases are shared with TRBD2. Trimming removed 3 bases from V and 5 bases from J; junction bases left unmatched: 11. CDR3 length: 17 residues. Germline V gives CDR1 LNHDA, CDR2 SQIVND (reference sequence). The CDR3 sequence is CASSMASSGVSHNEQFF. The CDR3 bases are TGTGCCAGTAGTATGGCCTCTAGCGGGGTTAGCCACAATGAGCAGTTCTTC. The variable domain in full, completed from reference TRBV19 and TRBJ2-1, reads DGGITQSPKYLFRKEGQNVTLSCEQNLNHDAMYWYRQDPGQGLRLIYYSQIVNDFQKGDIAEGYSVSREKKESFPLTVTSAQKNPTAFYLCASSMASSGVSHNEQFFGPGTRLTVL.

The chain couples TRBV11-2 to TRBJ2-5, with 12 positions matching TRBD2. The V gene's germline CDR1 is SGHAT and CDR2 FQNNGV. The CDR3 spans 16 residues. V lost 0 bases to trimming and J lost 3 bases; unmatched junction nucleotides: 2. The chain's CDR3 is CASSLEASGGEETQYF. The CDR3 nucleotides are TGTGCCAGCAGCTTAGAGGCTAGCGGGGGGGAAGAGACCCAGTACTTC.

The gene calls are TRBV5-1 and TRBJ1-4; tentative D call: TRBD1 (5 bases). CDR1 and CDR2 (germline): SGHRS, YFSETQ. The CDR3 length is 14 residues. The V gene lost 1 base and the J gene lost 4 bases, with 8 bases spanning the gap. Written as DNA, the CDR3 is TGCGCCAGCAGCTTGCGGGGCGATAATGAAAAACTGTTTTTT. Amino acid sequence: CASSLRGDNEKLFF. The full variable domain, in which reference TRBV5-1 and TRBJ1-4 provide the parts outside the CDR3, is KAGVTQTPRYLIKTRGQQVTLSCSPISGHRSVSWYQQTPGQGLQFLFEYFSETQRNKGNFPGRFSGRQFSNSRSEMNVSTLELGDSALYLCASSLRGDNEKLFFGSGTQLSVL.

The chain has TRBV7-6 and TRBJ1-1, with 7 bases matching TRBD1. The CDR3 has 15 amino acids. Germline V gene data show CDR1 as SGHVS and CDR2 as FNYEAQ. After removal of 4 bases from V and 5 bases from J, the junction contained 10 bases not matched to a gene. The CDR3 loop is CASSSGVGGQTEAFF. DNA for the CDR3: TGTGCCAGCAGCTCTGGAGTAGGGGGCCAAACTGAAGCTTTCTTT.

The J gene is TRBJ2-1, the V gene TRBV27; 9 bases are shared with TRBD2. Per germline, CDR1 MNHEY and CDR2 SMNVEV (reference sequence). Losses at the gene ends were 7 bases for V and 8 bases for J; bases not matched to a gene: 9. The CDR3 has 14 residues. CDR3 DNA sequence: TGTGCCAGCACCGCGCGGGGGGGCACAGATGAGCAGTTCTTC. Its translation is CASTARGGTDEQFF.

The CDR3, as DNA: TGCGCCAGCAGCTTGACTAGCGGAGGAAGCACAGATACGCAGTATTTT. Its translation is CASSLTSGGSTDTQYF. V usage is TRBV5-1 and J usage is TRBJ2-3, with TRBD2 matching over 8 bases. V lost 1 base and J lost 0; bases outside the gene matches: 4. This CDR3 contains 16 residues. The V gene's germline CDR1 is SGHRS and CDR2 YFSETQ.

The chain couples TRBV7-2 to TRBJ2-3; the match to TRBD1 covers 10 bases. Germline CDR1 and CDR2: SGHTA and FQGNSA. Trimming cost V 5 bases and J 1 base; bases outside gene matches: 3. The CDR3 spans 15 residues. The CDR3 coding sequence is TGTGCCAGCAGCACGGGACAGGGGCGCACAGATACGCAGTATTTT. Protein: CASSTGQGRTDTQYF.

This chain uses TRBV19 with TRBJ1-1, with D uncertain. The V end lost 3 bases, the J end lost 0 bases, and 11 bases lay between the germline ends. Germline V gene lookup returns CDR1 LNHDA and CDR2 SQIVND (reference sequence). This CDR3 contains 15 residues. CDR3 bases: TGTGCCAGTAGTATGGGCCGTAGGATGAACACTGAAGCTTTCTTT. It specifies CASSMGRRMNTEAFF.

J is TRBJ1-1 and V is TRBV11-3; TRBD1 is a possible D gene (5 bases). The CDR3 runs to 13 residues. CDR1 and CDR2 (germline): SGHNT, YENEEA. V was clipped by 5 bases and J by 6 bases, with 13 bases between them. The CDR3 loop is CASSPTGLSEAFF. The DNA for the CDR3 is TGTGCCAGCAGCCCTACGGGGCTGTCTGAAGCTTTCTTT.

This clone was counted between two and nine times. The rearrangement uses TRBV18 and TRBJ1-3, with TRBD1 as a possible D gene (6 bases). The V end was cut by 3 bases, the J end by 2 bases, with 8 bases between. Germline V gene lookup returns CDR1 KGHSH and CDR2 LQKENI. The CDR3 is 14 amino acids. The chain's CDR3 is CASSPQGPGNTIYF. DNA of the CDR3: TGTGCCAGCTCACCCCAGGGGCCTGGAAACACCATATATTTT.

The chain combines TRBV5-1 with TRBJ1-2, with D possibly being TRBD1 (5 bases). CDR3 length: 13 amino acids. The V gene's germline CDR1 is SGHRS and CDR2 YFSETQ. V was trimmed by 6 bases and J by 4 bases, leaving 13 bases between them. CDR3 DNA sequence: TGCGCCAGCACGGGACGGCTAAGCTATGGCTACACCTTC. Its protein is CASTGRLSYGYTF.

This chain joins TRBV30 and TRBJ1-5; possibly TRBD1 for D (5 bases). Germline CDR1 is GTSNPN and CDR2 is SVGIG (reference sequence). The CDR3 spans 14 residues. Between the trimmed V and J ends, which lost 1 base and 2 bases, there was a span of 9 bases. The CDR3 sequence is CAWSGGFGNQPQHF. CDR3 coding DNA: TGTGCCTGGAGTGGGGGGTTCGGCAATCAGCCCCAGCATTTT.

This rearrangement joins TRBV5-1 to TRBJ1-1; weak D call: TRBD1 (5 bases). This CDR3 contains 16 residues. V lost 1 base and J 5 bases, leaving 18 bases between the germline ends. The germline gives CDR1 SGHRS, CDR2 YFSETQ. This CDR3 reads CASSLLFAGGGTEAFF. The CDR3 coding sequence is TGCGCCAGCAGCTTGTTGTTTGCTGGGGGTGGGACTGAAGCTTTCTTT.

V gene TRBV19 combines with J gene TRBJ2-7; TRBD1 aligns across 9 bases. Unmatched junction bases numbered 2, after V lost 4 bases and J lost 1 base. There are 14 residues in the CDR3. The V gene's germline CDR1 is LNHDA and CDR2 SQIVND (reference sequence). The CDR3 DNA reads as TGTGCCAGTAGTAGCGGACAGGGGTCCTACGAGCAGTACTTC. Protein sequence: CASSSGQGSYEQYF.

CDR3 protein: CASSPRSGGTNTGELFF. CDR3 coding DNA: TGTGCCAGCAGCCCCCGTAGCGGGGGGACAAACACCGGGGAGCTGTTTTTT. The chain couples TRBV9 to TRBJ2-2; TRBD2 agrees at 10 bases. The trim removed 4 bases at V and 2 bases at J, leaving 8 bases unmatched. The CDR3 has 17 amino acids. The germline gives CDR1 SGDLS, CDR2 YYNGEE.

This chain links TRBV9 with TRBJ2-3; the D is unclear. Germline CDR1 and CDR2: SGDLS and YYNGEE. V was clipped by 0 bases and J by 2 bases, with 7 bases between them. The CDR3 loop spans 14 amino acids. The CDR3 DNA follows: TGTGCCAGCAGCGTAGAGATCTACACAGATACGCAGTATTTT. It codes for CASSVEIYTDTQYF.

V gene TRBV6-6 combines with J gene TRBJ1-6; a weak D match, TRBD1 (5 bases). CDR3 length equals 14 residues. Germline V CDR1 and CDR2: MNHNY, SVGAGI (reference sequence). Trimming pared 7 bases from V and 5 bases from J, leaving 12 bases between. CDR3 region: CASIMDTNNSPLHF. The CDR3 nucleotides read TGTGCCAGCATTATGGACACCAATAATTCACCCCTCCACTTT.

The chain is built from TRBV7-9 and TRBJ2-4, with TRBD2 as a possible D gene (5 bases). CDR1 SEHNR and CDR2 FQNEAQ come from the germline V gene (reference sequence). This CDR3 contains 15 residues. The ends were cut back, 2 bases at V and 2 bases at J, with 10 bases in the middle. This CDR3 reads CASSLSVGTKNIQYF. The CDR3 DNA is TGTGCCAGCAGCTTATCAGTCGGGACCAAAAACATTCAGTACTTC.

This chain connects TRBV5-4 to TRBJ1-2; perhaps TRBD1 as D (5 bases). Germline CDR1 SGHNT, CDR2 YYREEE (reference sequence). The CDR3 has 17 residues. V was clipped by 0 bases and J by 0 bases, with 15 bases between them. CDR3 bases: TGTGCCAGCAGCTTGGGCGCCGGGAGGGGATCTAACTATGGCTACACCTTC. Translation gives CASSLGAGRGSNYGYTF.

This chain connects TRBV5-1 to TRBJ2-1, with a tentative D call TRBD2 (6 bases). This CDR3 contains 14 residues. The V gene's germline CDR1 is SGHRS and CDR2 YFSETQ. Between the trimmed V and J ends, which lost 7 bases and 5 bases, there was a span of 16 bases. CDR3 residues: CASANGLTNNEQFF. The CDR3 region has the DNA TGCGCCAGCGCCAACGGACTAACTAACAATGAGCAGTTCTTC. The full variable domain, completed using reference TRBV5-1 and TRBJ2-1, is KAGVTQTPRYLIKTRGQQVTLSCSPISGHRSVSWYQQTPGQGLQFLFEYFSETQRNKGNFPGRFSGRQFSNSRSEMNVSTLELGDSALYLCASANGLTNNEQFFGPGTRLTVL.

This rearrangement joins TRBV11-3 to TRBJ2-1; possible D gene TRBD2, 6 bases. Per germline, CDR1 SGHNT and CDR2 YENEEA. The germline V and J ends were trimmed by 4 bases and 2 bases, with 9 bases remaining between them. CDR3 size: 14 residues. The CDR3 region has the DNA TGTGCCAGCAGCTATAGCGGAGCCTACAATGAGCAGTTCTTC. It codes for CASSYSGAYNEQFF.

Here the CDR3 reads CATSRGRLSGNTIYF. DNA for the CDR3: TGTGCCACCAGCAGGGGACGACTCTCTGGAAACACCATATATTTT. This chain links TRBV15 with TRBJ1-3, with D perhaps TRBD1 (5 bases). Germline values: CDR1 LNHNV, CDR2 YYDKDF (reference sequence). The V end lost 3 bases, the J end lost 0 bases, and 9 bases lay between the germline ends. This CDR3 contains 15 residues.

The V and J genes are TRBV11-2 and TRBJ1-1; D is undetermined. CDR1 is SGHAT, CDR2 FQNNGV, per germline. The CDR3 totals 15 residues. V dropped 5 bases and J dropped 6 bases, with 19 bases sitting between them. CDR3 sequence reads: CASSPVFRETAEAFF. The CDR3 DNA reads TGTGCCAGCAGCCCGGTATTCCGGGAGACCGCTGAAGCTTTCTTT.